The 20 T cell receptor beta chains listed next were all sequenced from one sample in a study of metastatic and nonmetastatic thyroid tumors (dated by TCRdb to about 2020). No patient had received any treatment before thyroid surgery. To prepare the library, PCR was applied. The sample was run on an Illumina HiSeq 4000. TCRdb reworked the public reads: Q25 trimming with fastp, MiXCR clone assembly, productive beta chains retained. This sample holds about 20,000 clones; 15% were observed only once. The ten largest make up roughly 35% of the sample. Source material: blood. These receptors were taken from a female donor with papillary thyroid cancer or a benign thyroid nodule (not recorded which). Some clones in this sample may be carry-over from other donors' samples.

V is TRBV5-1 and J is TRBJ2-7; TRBD2 is a possible D gene (5 bases). Trimming stripped 0 bases from V and 3 bases from J, with 10 bases between. The CDR3 extends over 14 amino acids. CDR1 SGHRS and CDR2 YFSETQ come from the germline V gene. The CDR3 spells CASSLVAGSYEQYF. CDR3 DNA: TGCGCCAGCAGCTTGGTGGCGGGCAGCTACGAGCAGTACTTC.

In this sample, this clone turned up many times. The gene calls are TRBV9 and TRBJ2-1, with 7 bases aligning to TRBD2. J was trimmed by 1 base and V by 4 bases; bases with no gene match: 5. This CDR3 has 15 residues. Germline V gene lookup returns CDR1 SGDLS and CDR2 YYNGEE. As DNA, the CDR3 is TGTGCCAGCAGCTCCGGGACTAATTCCTACAATGAGCAGTTCTTC. Protein product: CASSSGTNSYNEQFF. Supplemented by reference TRBV9 and TRBJ2-1, the full variable domain reads DSGVTQTPKHLITATGQRVTLRCSPRSGDLSVYWYQQSLDQGLQFLIQYYNGEERAKGNILERFSAQQFPDLHSELNLSSLELGDSALYFCASSSGTNSYNEQFFGPGTRLTVL.

This clone was counted at least ten times. This chain uses TRBV3-1 with TRBJ2-7; 9 bases are a match to TRBD1. The germline CDR1 and CDR2 sequences are LGHDT and YNNKEL (reference sequence). V shed 5 bases and J 6 bases; nucleotides not matched to a gene: 8. CDR3 length equals 14 residues. This chain's CDR3 is CASSSGTGFGEQYF. As DNA, the CDR3 is TGTGCCAGCAGCTCCGGGACAGGGTTCGGCGAGCAGTACTTC.

The table lists this clone with many counts. V usage is TRBV29-1 and J usage is TRBJ2-1; 10 bases line up with TRBD2. CDR1 and CDR2 (germline): SQVTM, ANQGSEA. The CDR3 has 14 amino acids. The V segment lost 6 bases and the J segment 4 bases; nucleotides outside the gene matches: 6. DNA for the CDR3: TGCAGCGTCCACACTAGCGGGATTTACAATGAGCAGTTCTTC. It is translated as CSVHTSGIYNEQFF.

This clone was observed many times. The chain uses TRBV6-6 and TRBJ2-3; 9 positions match TRBD2. Germline lookup yields CDR1 MNHNY and CDR2 SVGAGI (reference sequence). Trimming cost V 2 bases and J 5 bases; bases outside gene matches: 5. The CDR3 runs 15 residues. DNA for the CDR3: TGTGCCAGCAGTTACGCGGGAGGGCCAATAGATACGCAGTATTTT. Translating it yields CASSYAGGPIDTQYF.

The chain is built from TRBV7-2 and TRBJ1-1; D not resolved. This CDR3 region has 13 residues. From germline, CDR1 is SGHTA and CDR2 FQGNSA. The V end lost 7 bases, the J end lost 0 bases, and 9 bases lay between the germline ends. The CDR3 loop reads CASKTLLNTEAFF. The CDR3 DNA sequence: TGTGCCAGCAAAACCTTATTGAACACTGAAGCTTTCTTT. The variable domain in full, completed from reference TRBV7-2 and TRBJ1-1, reads GAGVSQSPSNKVTEKGKDVELRCDPISGHTALYWYRQSLGQGLEFLIYFQGNSAPDKSGLPSDRFSAERTGGSVSTLTIQRTQQEDSAVYLCASKTLLNTEAFFGQGTRLTVV.

The J gene is TRBJ1-1, the V gene TRBV28, with TRBD1 as a possible D gene (5 bases). Germline-derived CDR1 and CDR2 are MDHEN and SYDVKM. V was clipped by 7 bases and J by 5 bases, with 17 bases between them. CDR3 size: 14 residues. The CDR3 protein is CASTLWGVGTEAFF. In DNA, the CDR3 is TGTGCCAGCACCCTTTGGGGGGTGGGGACTGAAGCTTTCTTT.

This clone was seen many times. The chain employs TRBV12-3 or TRBV12-4 and TRBJ2-1; 11 positions match TRBD2. This CDR3 is built from 15 residues. The trim removed 6 bases at V and 6 bases at J, leaving 7 bases unmatched. The CDR3: CASRLGLAGGNEQFF. CDR3 coding DNA: TGTGCCAGCAGACTCGGACTAGCGGGCGGCAATGAGCAGTTCTTC.

There are many counts of this clone. The chain uses TRBV12-3 or TRBV12-4 and TRBJ1-3; no clear D. This CDR3 spans 13 amino acids. Trimming stripped 4 bases from V and 0 bases from J, with 4 bases between. CDR3 nucleotide sequence: TGTGCCAGCAGTTGGAGCTCTGGAAACACCATATATTTT. It encodes CASSWSSGNTIYF.

There are many counts of this clone. This sample includes further DNA sequences coding for the same CDR3. V gene TRBV10-3 combines with J gene TRBJ2-1, with 14 bases that match TRBD2. The CDR3 extends over 13 amino acids. CDR1 is ENHRY and CDR2 is SYGVKD in the germline V gene. The J segment lost 7 bases and the V segment lost 10 bases, leaving 3 bases of the junction unmatched. The DNA of the CDR3 is TGTGCCACGAGGACTAGCGGGAGGAATGAGCAGTTCTTC. It translates to CATRTSGRNEQFF.

This chain's CDR3 is CASSVDQGDYNSPLHF. The DNA for the CDR3 is TGTGCCAGCAGCGTAGACCAGGGGGACTATAATTCACCCCTCCACTTT. The chain combines TRBV9 with TRBJ1-6; 7 nucleotides align to TRBD1. CDR3 size: 16 residues. Trimming cost V 0 bases and J 3 bases; bases outside gene matches: 3. Germline CDR1 reads SGDLS; CDR2 reads YYNGEE.

This clone is medium-sized within its sample. The DNA for the CDR3 is TGTGCCAGCAGCCGGGGGTATGGCTACACCTTC. It codes for CASSRGYGYTF. The rearrangement uses TRBV3-1 and TRBJ1-2, with D possibly matching TRBD1 (5 bases). Trimming stripped 4 bases from V and 5 bases from J, with 5 bases between. This CDR3 spans 11 amino acids. Germline CDR1 LGHDT, CDR2 YNNKEL (reference sequence).

At least ten counts were recorded for this clone. The chain couples TRBV19 to TRBJ2-7, with TRBD1 identical over 12 bases. The CDR3 contains 15 residues. Germline V gene lookup returns CDR1 LNHDA and CDR2 SQIVND (reference sequence). The V gene end was trimmed by 10 bases and the J gene end by 3 bases; junction bases not matched to a gene: 10. For the CDR3, the DNA is TGTGCCACGCTACCGGGACAGGGGGCGGGCTACGAGCAGTACTTC. Translation gives CATLPGQGAGYEQYF.

This chain connects TRBV10-1 to TRBJ2-3; no definite D call. Trimming shortened V by 7 bases and J by 4 bases, and 18 bases separated the two germline ends. The V gene's germline CDR1 is WNHNN and CDR2 SYGVQD (reference sequence). The CDR3 is made up of 15 amino acids. DNA of the CDR3: TGCGCCAGCAAGAATCAGTTCGGCCCGTCAGATACGCAGTATTTT. Translation: CASKNQFGPSDTQYF.

The sample holds many counts of this clone. The V and J genes are TRBV6-2 or TRBV6-3 and TRBJ2-1; D is perhaps TRBD1 or TRBD2 (5 bases each). V lost 2 bases and J 7 bases, leaving 21 bases between the germline ends. Germline lookup yields CDR1 MNHEY and CDR2 SVGEGT. The CDR3 is 17 amino acids. CDR3 sequence (DNA): TGTGCCAGCAGTTACACATCCGGGACCAAGAGAAGAAATGAGCAGTTCTTC. Encoded protein: CASSYTSGTKRRNEQFF.

This clone was recorded a few times. The CDR3 nucleotides are TGTGCCACCAGTGATAAGTTCGGGGCAGGATCCTACGAGCAGTACTTC. This translates into CATSDKFGAGSYEQYF. The J gene is TRBJ2-7, the V gene TRBV24-1; the D call may be TRBD1 or TRBD2 (5 bases each). Germline V gene sequence: CDR1 KGHDR, CDR2 SFDVKD. With 3 bases removed from V and 1 base from J, the gap between germline ends came to 15 bases. This CDR3 contains 16 residues.

This clone was counted a few times. The rearrangement uses TRBV28 and TRBJ2-7; 7 bases map to TRBD1. V lost 7 bases and J lost 2; bases outside the gene matches: 8. The CDR3 has 14 residues. Germline CDR1 reads MDHEN; CDR2 reads SYDVKM. For the CDR3, the DNA is TGTGCCAGCACACAGGGGTTGGGGACCTACGAGCAGTACTTC. It specifies CASTQGLGTYEQYF. Complete variable domain (other parts from reference TRBV28 and TRBJ2-7): DVKVTQSSRYLVKRTGEKVFLECVQDMDHENMFWYRQDPGLGLRLIYFSYDVKMKEKGDIPEGYSVSREKKERFSLILESASTNQTSMYLCASTQGLGTYEQYFGPGTRLTVT.

The V call is TRBV30, the J call TRBJ2-5; either TRBD1 or TRBD2 may supply D (5 bases each). V dropped 0 bases and J dropped 4 bases, with 18 bases sitting between them. The CDR3 is 16 amino acids. Germline V gene lookup returns CDR1 GTSNPN and CDR2 SVGIG (reference sequence). In nucleotides, the CDR3 is TGTGCCTGGAGTGTAGGGTCGGCAGGGACGGGAGAGACCCAGTACTTC. Its protein product is CAWSVGSAGTGETQYF.

In this sample, this clone turned up many times. The CDR3 DNA reads TGCAGTGCTAGACGGCTAGTGAGGGAGACCCAGTACTTC. Translating gives CSARRLVRETQYF. The chain links TRBV20-1 to TRBJ2-5; no clear D. Deletions cut 2 bases from V and 5 bases from J, with 12 bases between. The CDR3 loop spans 13 amino acids. Germline V lookup: CDR1 DFQATT, CDR2 SNEGSKA (reference sequence).

This clone is medium-sized (0.01 to 0.1%) in the sample. The rearrangement uses TRBV6-1 and TRBJ1-3; D might be TRBD1 (6 bases). V was clipped by 5 bases and J by 4 bases, with 15 bases between them. The CDR3 is 15 amino acids. Germline-derived CDR1 and CDR2 are MNHNS and SASEGT. The CDR3 DNA reads TGTGCCAGCAGTTTCCGGGACAACCCGGGAAACACCATATATTTT. Encoded protein: CASSFRDNPGNTIYF.